Below, one TCR beta chain is given with its context. Regulatory T cells were sorted from thawed PBMCs rested overnight at 37°C with around 180 IU/ml IL-2. Sequencing used immunoSEQ multiplex PCR; TCRdb keeps in-frame clones, though not all of them. The sample includes 70,000 to 95,000 clones, around 93% of them seen just once. CDR3 size: 15 residues. CDR1 is SGHDN, CDR2 FVKESK, per germline. V lost 2 bases and J lost 7; bases outside the gene matches: 9. The data derive from a study of Tregs in tolerant kidney transplant recipients. The receptor comes from a human donor who received a combined kidney and bone marrow transplant. The chain joins TRBV14 to TRBJ2-7, with TRBD1 matching over 9 bases. The sequencing here drew on Tregs from blood, taken before the transplant. CDR3: CASSQPGQGIDEQYF. The CDR3 DNA reads as TGTGCCAGCAGCCAACCGGGACAGGGAATCGATGAGCAGTACTTC.